The TCR beta chain under discussion was sequenced for a study of blood T cells in healthy people across ages. Study-wide results and limits: More naive CD4+ cells and higher diversity were found in long-lived than in aged donors. With age, beta diversity per million T cells declined roughly linearly, significantly by around 43.

Turning to this clonotype: Its antigen is unidentified.

PCR was performed a second time for roughly 7 to 11 cycles using a sample-barcoded 5' primer and a J-beta primer mix. One entry per CDR3 protein results from TCRdb running MiXCR on the 5' RACE reads. The data hold some 780,000 distinct CDR3 sequences, with approximately 53% observed a single time. The donors, aged 6 to 90, were healthy Caucasians from Russia. CDR3 length equals 15 residues. The germline V gene encodes CDR1 SQVTM and CDR2 ANQGSEA. V was clipped by 7 bases and J by 8 bases, with 26 bases between them. The sequence was obtained from a man in his forties in good health. The sequenced material came from blood. The rearrangement joins TRBV29-1 to TRBJ2-5; D perhaps matches TRBD1 (6 bases). The DNA of the CDR3 is TGCAGCGCGACTGACCTAACAGGGACATTGGGAACCCAGTACTTC. Encoded protein: CSATDLTGTLGTQYF.